This entry lists 7 T cell receptor beta chains sequenced from one sample in a study of CD8+ T cells in alopecia areata (dated by TCRdb to the late 2010s). Library preparation used the immunoSEQ multiplex PCR assay. For TCR sequencing, RNA was extracted from every sample and reverse transcribed into cDNA to serve as template. TCRdb stores this immuneACCESS table with in-frame sequences only. Part of the clones is absent; in the studies checked, under half of the shortfall reflects unresolved V genes, and no reason is known for the rest. The sample data list 170,000 or so clones, and roughly three fifths of these were observed just once. The leading ten clones occupy roughly 12% of the sample. The sample's time point label, in plain terms: roughly 24 weeks on oral tofacitinib. The treatment or condition label of this sample denotes: oral pan-JAK inhibitor, 5-10 mg twice daily. Sequences were derived from CD8+ T cells sorted from blood, sampled at week 24, from a patient treated with tofacitinib. These TCRs come from a human donor with alopecia areata.

The table lists this clone with a few counts. The gene calls are TRBV11-2 and TRBJ2-7; D is uncertain. The CDR3 is 12 residues long. CDR1 is SGHAT and CDR2 is FQNNGV in the germline V gene. V shed 5 bases and J shed 2 bases, with 7 bases lying between them. The DNA for the CDR3 is TGTGCCAGCAGCCCGTGGACCTACGAGCAGTACTTC. As protein: CASSPWTYEQYF.

This clone has more than one count but fewer than ten. The J gene is TRBJ1-5, the V gene TRBV12-5, with D maybe TRBD1 (5 bases). V dropped 7 bases and J dropped 5 bases, with 12 bases sitting between them. Germline V gives CDR1 LGHNT, CDR2 FRNRAP. This CDR3 has 13 residues. As DNA, the CDR3 is TGTGCTAGTGCCTTGGGGCGGGATCAGCCCCAGCATTTT. Encoded protein: CASALGRDQPQHF.

The chain has TRBV27 and TRBJ2-6; no clear D. V shed 7 bases and J shed 4 bases, with 20 bases lying between them. CDR1 and CDR2 (germline): MNHEY, SMNVEV (reference sequence). The CDR3 covers 17 residues. The CDR3 DNA reads as TGTGCCAGCACGGATATTAGCAGAATCTCCGGGGCCAACGTCCTGACTTTC. Translated: CASTDISRISGANVLTF.

The gene calls are TRBV5-6 and TRBJ1-5; 11 bases align to TRBD1. The CDR3 has 15 residues. Germline CDR1 and CDR2: SGHDT and YYEEEE. V shed 4 bases and J 6 bases; nucleotides not matched to a gene: 6. CDR3 DNA: TGTGCCAGCAGCCCCGGGACAGGGGGAGGTCAGCCCCAGCATTTT. Amino acid sequence: CASSPGTGGGQPQHF.

The chain couples TRBV6-1 to TRBJ1-1; D unresolved. Germline V CDR1 and CDR2: MNHNS, SASEGT. This CDR3 contains 12 residues. Trimming removed 2 bases from V and 7 bases from J, with 8 bases in between. The CDR3 sequence is CASSEMWDEAFF. The CDR3 nucleotides read TGTGCCAGCAGTGAAATGTGGGATGAAGCTTTCTTT.

This chain joins TRBV27 and TRBJ2-7, with D maybe TRBD1 (5 bases). Germline V gene lookup returns CDR1 MNHEY and CDR2 SMNVEV (reference sequence). Trimming took 5 bases from V and 6 from J, leaving 23 bases between them. The CDR3 consists of 16 residues. The CDR3 spells CASSPIYAGSLVEQYF. CDR3 DNA: TGTGCCAGCAGTCCGATATATGCAGGGTCCCTCGTCGAGCAGTACTTC.

This clone was detected once. The gene calls are TRBV30 and TRBJ2-2; D is uncertain. Trimming removed 7 bases at V and 3 bases at J, with 9 bases between. The CDR3 loop spans 12 amino acids. Germline CDR1 is GTSNPN and CDR2 is SVGIG (reference sequence). CDR3 DNA sequence: TGTGCCTTTCCCCTCCACACCGGGGAGCTGTTTTTT. Residues: CAFPLHTGELFF.